This is a list of T cell receptor beta chains from one sample in a study of cytomegalovirus exposure and HLA in healthy donors. Profiling relied on immunoSEQ multiplex PCR, and the TCRdb table lists in-frame clones only, not all of them. The data contain about 200,000 clones, 79% of them singletons. Sequencing was done on a sample of PBMCs. These receptor sequences come from a man in his forties or fifties in good health and CMV-seronegative. Each CDR3 is given with its conserved first and last residue. D genes are given only for firm matches. Only part of the rows carry a size: once, few, many, or a class if the clone is expanded.

clone size	V gene	J gene	D gene	CDR3 protein	CDR3 DNA
NA	TRBV5-8	TRBJ2-7	NA	CASSLWETGSYEQYF	TGTGCCAGCAGCTTGTGGGAAACAGGGAGCTACGAGCAGTACTTC
NA	TRBV5-5	TRBJ2-1	TRBD1	CASSLTGTGGNEQFF	TGTGCCAGCAGCTTAACCGGGACAGGAGGCAATGAGCAGTTCTTC
NA	TRBV9	TRBJ2-3	TRBD2	CASSAEGTSRTTSTDTQYF	TGTGCCAGCAGCGCCGAGGGGACTAGCAGGACCACTAGCACAGATACGCAGTATTTT
few	TRBV13	TRBJ2-3	NA	CASSLSYIGGEHTDTQYF	TGTGCCAGCAGCTTATCATATATCGGCGGGGAACACACAGATACGCAGTATTTT
NA	TRBV20-1	TRBJ2-7	NA	CSAQGMYEQYF	TGCAGTGCTCAGGGGATGTACGAGCAGTACTTC
NA	TRBV19	TRBJ1-6	TRBD1	CASNHLTGDHAPLHF	TGTGCCAGTAACCACCTCACAGGGGATCATGCACCCCTCCACTTT
NA	TRBV18	TRBJ1-5	NA	CASSLAGGSGQPQHF	TGTGCCAGCTCACTCGCAGGAGGGTCGGGTCAGCCCCAGCATTTT
NA	TRBV30	TRBJ2-5	NA	CAWSSYRVGETQYF	TGTGCCTGGAGTTCCTACAGGGTAGGGGAGACCCAGTACTTC
NA	TRBV7-2	TRBJ1-3	NA	CASSLDISGNTIYF	TGTGCCAGCAGCTTAGATATCTCTGGAAACACCATATATTTT
few	TRBV7-9	TRBJ2-6	TRBD1	CASSPDRGSPSGANVLTF	TGTGCCAGCAGCCCCGACAGGGGATCCCCCTCTGGGGCCAACGTCCTGACTTTC
NA	TRBV2	TRBJ1-1	NA	CVSRAGAQGTEAFF	TGTGTCAGCAGGGCAGGGGCCCAGGGCACTGAAGCTTTCTTT
NA	TRBV2	TRBJ1-1	NA	CASSESGTGQAFF	TGTGCCAGCAGTGAAAGTGGCACAGGACAAGCTTTCTTT
NA	TRBV27	TRBJ2-1	TRBD1	CASRRTGGNNEQFF	TGTGCCAGCAGAAGGACAGGGGGGAACAATGAGCAGTTCTTC
NA	TRBV7-6	TRBJ2-5	NA	CASSSGQSYYLETQYF	TGTGCCAGCAGCTCAGGGCAGTCTTATTACTTAGAGACCCAGTACTTC
once	TRBV10-3	TRBJ2-3	NA	CAIGESPDNTPVDTQYF	TGTGCCATCGGGGAAAGCCCGGACAACACCCCGGTGGATACGCAGTATTTT
NA	TRBV5-1	TRBJ1-5	NA	CASSLEGVNQPQHF	TGCGCCAGCAGCTTGGAAGGGGTCAATCAGCCCCAGCATTTT
few	TRBV5-1	TRBJ1-5	NA	CASSLDGGPYSNQPQHF	TGCGCCAGCAGCTTGGACGGGGGGCCGTATAGCAATCAGCCCCAGCATTTT
NA	TRBV29-1	TRBJ1-1	NA	CSGADRSRLTTEAFF	TGCAGCGGAGCGGACAGATCCCGCTTAACCACTGAAGCTTTCTTT
NA	TRBV30	TRBJ1-5	NA	CAWRPGLNQPQHF	TGTGCCTGGAGGCCAGGACTCAATCAGCCCCAGCATTTT
few	TRBV19	TRBJ2-1	TRBD2	CASSMGTSGMNEQFF	TGTGCCAGTAGTATGGGGACTAGCGGGATGAATGAGCAGTTCTTC
NA	TRBV29-1	TRBJ2-1	TRBD2	CSVERGSASGSLDEQFF	TGCAGCGTTGAAAGGGGTTCGGCTAGCGGGAGTCTCGATGAGCAGTTCTTC
few	TRBV30	TRBJ2-7	NA	CAWRAGNREWYEQYF	TGTGCCTGGAGGGCTGGAAACAGGGAATGGTACGAGCAGTACTTC
NA	TRBV21-1	TRBJ1-6	NA	CASSRQGYSPLHF	TGTGCCAGCAGCAGGCAGGGTTACTCACCCCTCCACTTT
NA	TRBV27	TRBJ1-1	NA	CASSLSGGNTEAFF	TGTGCCAGCAGTTTATCCGGGGGGAACACTGAAGCTTTCTTT
NA	TRBV9	TRBJ1-2	NA	CASSNHGTRDGYTF	TGTGCCAGCAGCAACCATGGCACCAGGGATGGCTACACCTTC
NA	TRBV27	TRBJ2-1	NA	CASSPDWSSYNEQFF	TGTGCCAGCAGCCCAGACTGGAGCTCCTACAATGAGCAGTTCTTC
NA	TRBV18	TRBJ1-1	TRBD1	CASSQGAVTEAFF	TGTGCCAGCTCACAGGGGGCAGTCACTGAAGCTTTCTTT
NA	TRBV27	TRBJ1-5	NA	CASSFGPNQPQHF	TGTGCCAGCAGTTTTGGGCCCAATCAGCCCCAGCATTTT
NA	TRBV7-2	TRBJ2-7	NA	CASSSSDQRIYEQYF	TGTGCCAGCAGCTCCAGCGATCAGCGCATCTACGAGCAGTACTTC
NA	TRBV5-1	TRBJ2-1	NA	CASSPDPQGYNEQFF	TGCGCCAGCAGCCCAGACCCCCAGGGATACAATGAGCAGTTCTTC
few	TRBV29-1	TRBJ1-4	NA	CSVEGAGGEEKLFF	TGCAGCGTTGAAGGTGCGGGGGGTGAGGAAAAACTGTTTTTT
NA	TRBV7-9	TRBJ2-1	TRBD2	CASSTGLAGGALYNEQFF	TGTGCCAGCAGCACGGGACTAGCGGGAGGCGCTCTCTACAATGAGCAGTTCTTC
NA	TRBV29-1	TRBJ2-7	TRBD1	CSVLTGQGYEQYF	TGCAGCGTCCTCACGGGACAGGGCTACGAGCAGTACTTC
NA	TRBV7-9	TRBJ2-1	TRBD2	CASSHLRAGGRNNEQFF	TGTGCCAGCAGCCATCTTCGAGCGGGCGGGAGAAACAATGAGCAGTTCTTC
NA	TRBV9	TRBJ2-5	TRBD1	CASSVDPGQGIGETQYF	TGTGCCAGCAGCGTAGACCCGGGACAGGGGATAGGGGAGACCCAGTACTTC
NA	TRBV6-4	TRBJ1-6	NA	CASSKDTEGSPLHF	TGTGCCAGCAGTAAGGACACGGAAGGTTCACCCCTCCACTTT
NA	TRBV27	TRBJ2-7	TRBD2	CASSLVPSGRAGSYEQYF	TGTGCCAGCAGTTTAGTGCCTAGCGGGAGGGCCGGGTCCTACGAGCAGTACTTC
NA	TRBV4-1	TRBJ2-6	TRBD2	CASSQEDPAGSSGANVLTF	TGCGCCAGCAGCCAAGAGGACCCAGCGGGAAGCTCTGGGGCCAACGTCCTGACTTTC
NA	TRBV6-5	TRBJ1-2	NA	CASSYLTSNYGYTF	TGTGCCAGCAGTTACTTGACATCGAACTATGGCTACACCTTC
NA	TRBV5-1	TRBJ2-7	TRBD2	CASSLFTSGVSSYEQYF	TGCGCCAGCAGCTTGTTTACTAGCGGGGTAAGCTCCTACGAGCAGTACTTC
once	TRBV6-4	TRBJ2-3	TRBD2	CASHPLGGSVDTQYF	TGTGCCAGCCACCCCCTAGGCGGGAGTGTGGATACGCAGTATTTT
NA	TRBV6-5	TRBJ2-7	TRBD2	CASTPPGGSGEQYF	TGTGCCAGCACCCCTCCCGGGGGGAGTGGGGAGCAGTACTTC
NA	TRBV19	TRBJ1-1	TRBD1	CASSRSGGNTEAFF	TGTGCCAGTAGTAGGTCAGGGGGGAACACTGAAGCTTTCTTT
NA	TRBV18	TRBJ1-4	NA	CASSSTATNEKLFF	TGTGCCAGCTCATCGACAGCAACTAATGAAAAACTGTTTTTT
NA	TRBV19	TRBJ2-2	TRBD2	CASRPSGTAGELFF	TGTGCCAGTAGACCTAGCGGGACCGCCGGGGAGCTGTTTTTT
NA	TRBV10-3	TRBJ2-7	NA	CAISESRYEQYF	TGTGCCATCAGTGAGTCGAGGTACGAGCAGTACTTC